These 27 T cell receptor beta chains originate from one sample sequenced in a study of CD8 T cells in Susac syndrome. Random hexamers were used to reverse transcribe an amount of about 0.45 to 1 ug RNA. MiXCR, applied by TCRdb to the immunoSEQ multiplex PCR reads, yields one record per CDR3 protein. The data contain about 300,000 distinct CDR3 sequences, around 89% of them singletons. Sequencing was performed on CD8+ T cells from PBMCs. These receptors were obtained from a human donor with multiple sclerosis.

This clonotype was counted a single time. The chain couples TRBV20-1 to TRBJ2-1; D is unresolved. The ends were cut back, 1 base at V and 1 base at J, with 11 bases in the middle. The CDR3 has 15 residues. From germline, CDR1 is DFQATT and CDR2 SNEGSKA (reference sequence). The CDR3 loop is CSARAPVRSYNEQFF. CDR3 nucleotide sequence: TGCAGTGCTAGAGCCCCCGTCCGGTCCTACAATGAGCAGTTCTTC.

The V call is TRBV28, the J call TRBJ2-7; 8 nucleotides match TRBD2. The CDR3 consists of 15 residues. From germline, CDR1 is MDHEN and CDR2 SYDVKM. J gave up 3 bases and V 2 bases, and 6 bases lay outside the gene matches. CDR3 protein: CASSLSREGVYEQYF. CDR3 bases: TGTGCCAGCAGTTTAAGCCGGGAGGGTGTCTACGAGCAGTACTTC.

In its sample, this clonotype was seen once. The J gene is TRBJ1-5, the V gene TRBV12-3 or TRBV12-4; D remains ambiguous. The CDR3 is 17 residues long. Trimming took 4 bases from V and 2 from J, leaving 18 bases between them. The CDR3 nucleotides are TGTGCCAGCAGTTCCCCGGGGTGGAGGGTGGGCAATCAGCCCCAGCATTTT. It is translated as CASSSPGWRVGNQPQHF.

This chain connects TRBV28 to TRBJ2-1, with D possibly being TRBD1 or TRBD2 (6 bases each). V gave up 4 bases and J gave up 5 bases, with 18 bases separating them. Looked up from germline, CDR1 is MDHEN and CDR2 is SYDVKM. The CDR3 consists of 16 residues. The CDR3 nucleotides read TGTGCCAGCAGTTCCATCCGGGGGCAACCCAACAATGAGCAGTTCTTC. This gives the protein CASSSIRGQPNNEQFF.

V and J are TRBV6-1 and TRBJ1-1, with D hard to call. CDR1 and CDR2 from the germline V gene are MNHNS and SASEGT. The CDR3 spans 12 residues. Trimming removed 3 bases at V and 10 bases at J, with 12 bases between. The CDR3 DNA sequence: TGTGCCAGCAGTGAGGGGTCAGTGAGAGCTTTCTTT. Encoded protein: CASSEGSVRAFF.

V and J are TRBV15 and TRBJ1-2; no reliable D call. This CDR3 is 15 amino acids long. The V and J ends lost 0 bases and 0 bases respectively, with 8 bases between them. Germline V lookup: CDR1 LNHNV, CDR2 YYDKDF (reference sequence). Here the CDR3 DNA reads TGTGCCACCAGCAGAGACCGGACCTCTAACTATGGCTACACCTTC. As protein: CATSRDRTSNYGYTF.

The chain couples TRBV10-3 to TRBJ2-3; 7 bases agree with TRBD1. This CDR3 has 14 amino acids. Germline loops: CDR1 ENHRY, CDR2 SYGVKD. J lost 6 bases, V lost 0 bases, and 3 bases had no gene match. CDR3: CAISESGQVDTQYF. Here the CDR3 DNA reads TGTGCCATCAGTGAGTCTGGACAGGTGGATACGCAGTATTTT.

This chain links TRBV23-1 with TRBJ1-5; 7 bases are a match to TRBD1. TRBV23-1 is identified as an open reading frame with a role that is uncertain. Losses at the gene ends were 0 bases for V and 6 bases for J; bases not matched to a gene: 11. The CDR3 has 17 amino acids. The CDR3 is CASSQSSGTEVVQPQHF. The CDR3 coding sequence is TGCGCCAGCAGTCAATCCTCCGGGACAGAGGTTGTTCAGCCCCAGCATTTT.

This chain links TRBV5-6 with TRBJ1-1, with a weak D call TRBD1 (6 bases). The V gene's germline CDR1 is SGHDT and CDR2 YYEEEE. With 4 bases removed from V and 0 bases from J, the gap between germline ends came to 13 bases. This CDR3 is built from 15 residues. The CDR3 DNA sequence: TGTGCCAGCAGCCTAGGGGGGTTCATGAACACTGAAGCTTTCTTT. It encodes CASSLGGFMNTEAFF.

The chain joins TRBV4-2 to TRBJ1-4, with D maybe TRBD1 (5 bases). V was pared by 1 base and J by 5 bases, with 20 bases between. Per the germline V gene, CDR1 is LGHNA and CDR2 is YNFKEQ. This CDR3 contains 18 residues. CDR3 loop: CASSQGFGTDERNEKLFF. In DNA, the CDR3 is TGTGCCAGCAGCCAAGGCTTCGGGACCGACGAACGGAATGAAAAACTGTTTTTT.

The V and J genes are TRBV10-3 and TRBJ1-1; D remains unclear. The germline V gene has CDR1 ENHRY and CDR2 SYGVKD. There are 13 residues in the CDR3. Trimming shortened V by 2 bases and J by 4 bases, and 8 bases separated the two germline ends. This CDR3 is CAISEADGTEAFF. CDR3 in DNA: TGTGCCATCAGTGAGGCGGACGGCACTGAAGCTTTCTTT.

CDR3 residues: CASSTSHRGTGQETQYF. CDR3 DNA sequence: TGCGCCAGCAGCACATCACACAGGGGGACGGGCCAAGAGACCCAGTACTTC. This chain links TRBV4-1 with TRBJ2-5, with 8 bases aligning to TRBD1. This CDR3 contains 17 residues. Germline V gene data show CDR1 as MGHRA and CDR2 as YSYEKL. With 5 bases clipped from V and 1 base from J, the junction kept 12 bases outside the gene matches.

V usage is TRBV7-8 and J usage is TRBJ2-5; D is undetermined. Trimming removed 1 base at V and 2 bases at J, with 8 bases between. This CDR3 contains 14 residues. Germline-derived CDR1 and CDR2 are SGHVS and FQNEAQ. The CDR3 DNA reads TGTGCCAGCAGCTTAGATTTCGGACAAGAGACCCAGTACTTC. The encoded protein is CASSLDFGQETQYF.

This clonotype was seen only once. This chain joins TRBV5-1 and TRBJ2-3; 9 bases map to TRBD2. Germline V gives CDR1 SGHRS, CDR2 YFSETQ. V was pared by 5 bases and J by 0 bases, with 10 bases of the junction left unmatched. The CDR3 spans 17 residues. The CDR3 DNA reads TGCGCCAGCAGTCATAGGACTAGCGAGCCTAGCACAGATACGCAGTATTTT. Translated: CASSHRTSEPSTDTQYF.

This chain joins TRBV23-1 and TRBJ2-5; TRBD1 agrees at 9 bases. TRBV23-1 is placed among ORFs of uncertain function. This CDR3 has 15 amino acids. The trim removed 7 bases at V and 4 bases at J, leaving 10 bases unmatched. The CDR3 bases are TGCGCCAGCAATACCGGGACAGGGACGATAGAGACCCAGTACTTC. Its protein product is CASNTGTGTIETQYF.

The chain carries TRBV29-1 and TRBJ2-1; 7 positions agree with TRBD1. Germline values: CDR1 SQVTM, CDR2 ANQGSEA. The CDR3 is 15 residues long. V shed 0 bases, J shed 16 bases, and the junction held 18 bases outside the gene matches. CDR3 DNA: TGCAGCGTTGAAGAGGAGAGAAGAGGACAGGCCCAAAGTTTCTTC. It translates to CSVEEERRGQAQSFF.

This clonotype appeared a single time. CDR3 sequence: CASSPPHIETQYF. The CDR3 bases are TGTGCCAGCTCACCACCGCATATAGAGACCCAGTACTTC. V gene TRBV18 combines with J gene TRBJ2-5; the D is unclear. The CDR3 loop spans 13 amino acids. V lost 0 bases and J 4 bases, leaving 6 bases between the germline ends. Germline V lookup: CDR1 KGHSH, CDR2 LQKENI.

The chain links TRBV2 to TRBJ2-5; D is unclear. Germline CDR1 reads SNHLY; CDR2 reads FYNNEI. CDR3 length: 13 residues. The chain's CDR3 is CARDTAFQETQYF. The CDR3 DNA reads TGTGCAAGAGATACAGCGTTCCAAGAGACCCAGTACTTC.

The rearrangement joins TRBV19 to TRBJ1-2, with 12 bases fitting TRBD1. CDR3 length: 15 amino acids. The germline gives CDR1 LNHDA, CDR2 SQIVND (reference sequence). The V gene end was trimmed by 5 bases and the J gene end by 6 bases; junction bases not matched to a gene: 7. CDR3 nucleotides: TGTGCCAGTAGTGGCGGGACAGGGGGCTTGGATGGCTACACCTTC. Its translation: CASSGGTGGLDGYTF.

This chain links TRBV6-2 or TRBV6-3 with TRBJ2-7; 14 positions match TRBD2. Germline-derived CDR1 and CDR2 are MNHEY and SVGEGT. The CDR3 covers 16 residues. The V and J ends lost 4 bases and 3 bases, in that order; junction bases with no gene match: 5. CDR3 sequence: CASSFGLAGGGYEQYF. For the CDR3, the DNA is TGTGCCAGCAGTTTCGGACTAGCGGGGGGAGGCTACGAGCAGTACTTC.

The chain combines TRBV12-3 or TRBV12-4 with TRBJ1-4, with a tentative D call TRBD1 (5 bases). The CDR3 sequence is 15 residues long. With 1 base removed from V and 2 bases from J, the gap between germline ends came to 8 bases. CDR3 loop: CASSLGPGTNEKLFF. The CDR3, as DNA: TGTGCCAGCAGTTTAGGGCCAGGGACTAATGAAAAACTGTTTTTT.

The rearrangement links TRBV7-3 to TRBJ2-1, with TRBD2 as a possible D gene (7 bases). CDR1 and CDR2 (germline): SGHTA, FQGTGA. The CDR3 has 15 amino acids. V shed 2 bases and J shed 6 bases, with 14 bases lying between them. CDR3 amino acids: CASSLGGGATNEQFF. CDR3 nucleotides: TGTGCCAGCAGCTTAGGTGGGGGGGCCACCAATGAGCAGTTCTTC.

This clonotype showed up just once. The rearrangement uses TRBV29-1 and TRBJ1-2, with 8 bases lining up with TRBD1. The J segment lost 3 bases and the V segment lost 7 bases, leaving 13 bases of the junction unmatched. CDR1 and CDR2 (germline): SQVTM, ANQGSEA. The CDR3 covers 15 residues. CDR3 DNA sequence: TGCAGCGCCCTACCCTCCGGGACAGGCGACTATGGCTACACCTTC. Translation: CSALPSGTGDYGYTF.

The rearrangement links TRBV20-1 to TRBJ2-1, with D hard to call. From germline, CDR1 is DFQATT and CDR2 SNEGSKA (reference sequence). V was trimmed by 0 bases and J by 8 bases, leaving 8 bases between them. CDR3 size: 12 residues. In DNA, the CDR3 is TGCAGTGCTAGAGATGAGAGCTATGAGCAGTTCTTC. Amino acids: CSARDESYEQFF.

The chain carries TRBV20-1 and TRBJ2-2, with 12 positions matching TRBD2. Germline values: CDR1 DFQATT, CDR2 SNEGSKA (reference sequence). Trimming cost V 0 bases and J 3 bases; bases outside gene matches: 2. CDR3 size: 16 residues. DNA of the CDR3: TGCAGTGCTAGAGATCTAGCGGGAGGGGACACCGGGGAGCTGTTTTTT. Translating gives CSARDLAGGDTGELFF.

This clonotype was recorded once. The J gene is TRBJ2-4, the V gene TRBV6-6; a weak D match, TRBD1 (6 bases). Trimming shortened V by 6 bases and J by 1 base, and 13 bases separated the two germline ends. The CDR3 spans 15 residues. CDR1 MNHNY and CDR2 SVGAGI come from the germline V gene (reference sequence). This chain's CDR3 is CASRIYRVAKNIQYF. As DNA, the CDR3 is TGTGCCAGCAGGATTTACAGGGTGGCCAAAAACATTCAGTACTTC.

The genes are TRBV27 and TRBJ1-2, with TRBD1 as a possible D gene (6 bases). The CDR3 extends over 14 amino acids. Germline loops: CDR1 MNHEY, CDR2 SMNVEV (reference sequence). V lost 6 bases and J 2 bases, leaving 13 bases between the germline ends. The CDR3 DNA follows: TGTGCCAGCAGCCATGGGGGACAAAACTATGGCTACACCTTC. Translated: CASSHGGQNYGYTF.